This TCR beta chain emerged from a study of blood T cell repertoires in COVID-19. The method was immunoSEQ multiplex PCR; TCRdb's version includes in-frame clones alone and lacks a portion of them. The profile shows 70,000 or so clones, around 75% of them singletons. The sequence came from a man between 65 and 85 years old with acute or convalescent COVID-19. The sample consisted of peripheral blood.

The CDR3 protein is CASSISSGRFPYNEQFF. DNA of the CDR3: TGTGCCAGTAGTATTAGTAGCGGGAGGTTTCCCTACAATGAGCAGTTCTTC. The chain uses TRBV19 and TRBJ2-1, with 10 bases that match TRBD2. The V gene's germline CDR1 is LNHDA and CDR2 SQIVND (reference sequence). The trim removed 3 bases at V and 2 bases at J, leaving 7 bases unmatched. This CDR3 contains 17 residues. The whole variable domain, filled in from reference TRBV19 and TRBJ2-1, reads DGGITQSPKYLFRKEGQNVTLSCEQNLNHDAMYWYRQDPGQGLRLIYYSQIVNDFQKGDIAEGYSVSREKKESFPLTVTSAQKNPTAFYLCASSISSGRFPYNEQFFGPGTRLTVL.